Below, 7 T cell receptor beta chains from the same sample are listed, as sequenced in a study of identical twins. MiXCR, applied by TCRdb to the 5' RACE reads, yields one record per CDR3 protein. The profile shows 500,000 to 600,000 distinct CDR3 sequences, roughly 21% of them singletons. These data were also reused for a study on T cells expressing NK-cell markers.

Sequenced material: CD4+ T cells sorted from blood. The receptors come from a woman aged 18-29 years in good health.

This chain joins TRBV5-6 and TRBJ1-5, with unresolved D. CDR3 length: 13 amino acids. V gave up 3 bases and J gave up 2 bases, with 6 bases separating them. Germline CDR1 reads SGHDT; CDR2 reads YYEEEE. CDR3 in DNA: TGTGCCAGCAGCTCGGAGGGCAATCAGCCCCAGCATTTT. This gives the protein CASSSEGNQPQHF. The whole variable domain, remainder taken from reference TRBV5-6 and TRBJ1-5, is DAGVTQSPTHLIKTRGQQVTLRCSPKSGHDTVSWYQQALGQGPQFIFQYYEEEERQRGNFPDRFSGHQFPNYSSELNVNALLLGDSALYLCASSSEGNQPQHFGDGTRLSIL.

The chain couples TRBV20-1 to TRBJ2-1; possibly TRBD2 for D (6 bases). The germline CDR1 and CDR2 sequences are DFQATT and SNEGSKA (reference sequence). V dropped 2 bases and J dropped 4 bases, with 12 bases sitting between them. This CDR3 contains 14 residues. The CDR3 nucleotides read TGCAGTGCTAGATTTGCGGGGCATTACAATGAGCAGTTCTTC. Amino acids: CSARFAGHYNEQFF.

This clonotype was observed a handful of times. The chain couples TRBV29-1 to TRBJ2-1; TRBD2 matches at 11 bases. This CDR3 region has 14 residues. J lost 4 bases, V lost 8 bases, and 7 bases had no gene match. Germline CDR1 is SQVTM and CDR2 is ANQGSEA. The CDR3 here is CSILGTSGYNEQFF. The CDR3 nucleotides are TGCAGCATCCTGGGGACTAGCGGATACAATGAGCAGTTCTTC.

This rearrangement joins TRBV9 to TRBJ2-2; the D gene is possibly TRBD2 (5 bases). Germline V lookup: CDR1 SGDLS, CDR2 YYNGEE. The CDR3 totals 15 residues. The V gene lost 6 bases and the J gene lost 1 base, with 13 bases spanning the gap. The chain's CDR3 is CASTRGLQNTGELFF. CDR3 nucleotide sequence: TGTGCCAGCACGCGCGGACTTCAGAACACCGGGGAGCTGTTTTTT.

J is TRBJ2-3 and V is TRBV20-1, with 9 bases matching TRBD2. V lost 0 bases, J lost 5 bases, and 12 bases stayed unmatched. Germline V gene lookup returns CDR1 DFQATT and CDR2 SNEGSKA (reference sequence). The CDR3 has 17 amino acids. The CDR3 protein is CSARDRLAETVVDTQYF. CDR3 nucleotides: TGCAGTGCTAGAGATCGACTAGCGGAAACCGTCGTAGATACGCAGTATTTT.

The rearrangement joins TRBV20-1 to TRBJ2-3; 8 nucleotides agree with TRBD2. The CDR3 spans 17 residues. Trimming at V came to 6 bases and at J to 3 bases, leaving 17 bases not matched to a gene. Germline loops: CDR1 DFQATT, CDR2 SNEGSKA (reference sequence). This chain's CDR3 is CSAPTSGRRSGTDTQYF. The CDR3 DNA reads TGCAGTGCCCCTACTAGCGGACGCCGGAGCGGGACAGATACGCAGTATTTT.

The CDR3 DNA follows: TGCAGTGCTAGGCCCCTACCCCAGGGAAATAATTCACCCCTCCACTTT. It is translated as CSARPLPQGNNSPLHF. The rearrangement joins TRBV20-1 to TRBJ1-6; possible D gene TRBD1, 5 bases. Trimming removed 3 bases from V and 5 bases from J, with 17 bases in between. The CDR3 has 16 residues. Germline assignment: CDR1 DFQATT and CDR2 SNEGSKA (reference sequence).